A selection of T cell receptor beta chains follows, all from one sample in a study of beta chain features in type 1 diabetes. This table comes from immunoSEQ multiplex PCR, and its TCRdb copy is limited to in-frame clones, with some not included. The sample carries 400,000 to 450,000 clones, over 11% recorded once. Input material: naive CD4+ T cells from blood. These receptors originate from a man under 40 in good health. Both conserved end residues are part of each CDR3. The D gene is left open where the match is weak. The size entry is marked missing in some rows and otherwise reads once, few, many or a size class.

NA	TRBV11-3	TRBD2	TRBJ2-5	TGTGCCAGCAGCTTAAGCGGGATGGGAGTTAGCGCGACCCAGTACTTC	CASSLSGMGVSATQYF
few	TRBV30	TRBD2	TRBJ2-5	TGTGCCCTTCTAGCCGGGACTAGCGGACAAGAGACCCAGTACTTC	CALLAGTSGQETQYF
NA	TRBV29-1	NA	TRBJ2-7	TGCAGCGTTGCAGGGCCCACCTACGAGCAGTACTTC	CSVAGPTYEQYF
NA	TRBV5-1	NA	TRBJ2-5	TGCGCCAGCAGCTTGGACGTGGGGACGGAGACCCAGTACTTC	CASSLDVGTETQYF
NA	TRBV12-2	NA	TRBJ2-5	TGTGCAAGTCGCTTAGAAAGGCCAGCGGGAGCTACGGAGACCCAGTACTTC	CASRLERPAGATETQYF
NA	TRBV6-5	NA	TRBJ2-1	TGTGCCAGCAGTTACTCGTTAGTGGGCAATGAGCAGTTCTTC	CASSYSLVGNEQFF
NA	TRBV5-1	NA	TRBJ2-3	TGCGCCAGCAGCTTCTGGCTAGCCAGGCCAGATACGCAGTATTTT	CASSFWLARPDTQYF
few	TRBV18	NA	TRBJ2-3	TGTGCCAGCTCACCCGGGACCGCAGATACGCAGTATTTT	CASSPGTADTQYF
NA	TRBV6-5	NA	TRBJ1-4	TGTGCCAGCAGTTACTCGCCCGGGGGTGGTGAAAAACTGTTTTTT	CASSYSPGGGEKLFF
few	TRBV6-1	NA	TRBJ2-1	TGTGCCAGCAGTGAAGGGACCTACAATGAGCAGTTCTTC	CASSEGTYNEQFF
few	TRBV19	NA	TRBJ2-3	TGTGCCAGTAGCAGGGAATTCAGCACAGATACGCAGTATTTT	CASSREFSTDTQYF
NA	TRBV7-2	NA	TRBJ1-1	TGTGCCAGCAGCCGGACACTGCAAGTCTTCTTT	CASSRTLQVFF
NA	TRBV2	NA	TRBJ2-4	TGTGCCAGCCGTCTCGGGGGCGAAGCCAAAAACATTCAGTACTTC	CASRLGGEAKNIQYF
few	TRBV7-2	TRBD2	TRBJ2-1	TGTGCCAGCGGCGGGAGATCCTACAATGAGCAGTTCTTC	CASGGRSYNEQFF